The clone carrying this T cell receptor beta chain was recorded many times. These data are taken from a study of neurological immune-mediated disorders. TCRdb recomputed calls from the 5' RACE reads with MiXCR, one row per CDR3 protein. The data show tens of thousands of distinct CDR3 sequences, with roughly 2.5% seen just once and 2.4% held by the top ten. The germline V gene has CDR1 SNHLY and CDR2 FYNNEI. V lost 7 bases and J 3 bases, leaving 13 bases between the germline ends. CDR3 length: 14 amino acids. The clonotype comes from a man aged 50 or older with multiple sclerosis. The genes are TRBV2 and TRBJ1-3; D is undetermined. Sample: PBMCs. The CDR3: CASKAGDLGNTIYF. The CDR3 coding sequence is TGTGCCAGCAAGGCCGGAGACCTTGGAAACACCATATATTTT.